The TCR beta chain under discussion was sequenced for a study of cytomegalovirus exposure and HLA in healthy donors. Study results and limitations: TCR beta sequences numbering around 15,000 were associated with HLA alleles at 0.05 false discovery rate in a later analysis. According to the study, roughly 180 TCR beta chains were cytomegalovirus-associated. Indistinguishable V segments, including TRBV6-2 and TRBV6-3, were excluded.

CDR1 and CDR2 from the germline V gene are SGHVS and FNYEAQ. The CDR3 consists of 13 residues. Primers for the PCR totalled 60 Vbeta and 13 Jbeta. TCRdb's copy holds only in-frame clones and misses some; the assay was immunoSEQ multiplex PCR. Altogether about 72,000 clones are present, roughly 74% being singletons, with the ten largest covering 3% to 4%. In the case of this clone: As yet, its antigen is unknown.

This TCR came from a man aged 40-55 years in good health and CMV-seronegative. Sequencing was done on a sample of PBMCs. The V gene is TRBV7-6, the J gene TRBJ2-5; D is possibly TRBD1 (5 bases). Judging by the DNA end, TRBJ2-7 fits better; the J call may be wrong. The CDR3 loop is CASSPDRYYEQYF. Written as DNA, the CDR3 is TGTGCCAGCAGCCCAGACAGATACTACGAGCAGTACTTC.